These 20 T cell receptor beta chains were all obtained from the same sample, sequenced in a study of beta chain features in type 1 diabetes. Sequencing targeted expressed TCRB transcripts, as all isolated RNA had been reverse transcribed. Sequencing was performed with immunoSEQ multiplex PCR; in TCRdb, only in-frame clones are kept and a portion is missing. The data show around 310,000 clones, 8% to 13% seen once. Input material: naive CD4+ T cells from blood. Receptors were obtained from a woman aged 25-40 years in good health.

This clone was detected a few times. The chain combines TRBV9 with TRBJ2-1; 7 bases align to TRBD2. With 0 bases clipped from V and 3 bases from J, the junction kept 6 bases outside the gene matches. Germline V lookup: CDR1 SGDLS, CDR2 YYNGEE. The CDR3 is made up of 16 amino acids. The DNA of the CDR3 is TGTGCCAGCAGCGTAGGGGCGTCTAGCGGCTACAATGAGCAGTTCTTC. This translates into CASSVGASSGYNEQFF.

This clone has only a few counts. The V gene is TRBV7-9, the J gene TRBJ2-7, with TRBD1 as a possible D gene (6 bases). V was shortened by 5 bases and J by 4 bases, with 24 bases between the two germline ends. Germline CDR1 reads SEHNR; CDR2 reads FQNEAQ (reference sequence). CDR3 size: 17 residues. The CDR3 nucleotides are TGTGCCAGCAGCCTGCAAGAAGGGACACTGCGTATGTACGAGCAGTACTTC. This encodes CASSLQEGTLRMYEQYF.

The gene calls are TRBV14 and TRBJ2-3, with 12 nucleotides matching TRBD1. The junction had 10 bases not matched to a gene; V was cut back by 5 bases and J by 7 bases. This CDR3 has 16 residues. CDR1 SGHDN and CDR2 FVKESK come from the germline V gene. The CDR3 DNA follows: TGTGCCAGCAGCTACATTCCGGGACAGGGGGCCCATACGCAGTATTTT. Amino acids: CASSYIPGQGAHTQYF.

The chain uses TRBV18 and TRBJ1-5; TRBD1 matches at 9 bases. This CDR3 has 14 amino acids. Germline CDR1 is KGHSH and CDR2 is LQKENI. J was trimmed by 9 bases and V by 2 bases; bases with no gene match: 5. DNA of the CDR3: TGTGCCAGCTCACCAACGGGACAGGGTTGGCCCCAGCATTTT. It encodes CASSPTGQGWPQHF.

On this clone: The sample carries other DNA sequences with the same CDR3. The chain uses TRBV28 and TRBJ2-1; 7 bases match TRBD2. Trimming cost V 2 bases and J 0 bases; bases outside gene matches: 1. The CDR3 runs to 15 residues. Germline V gene data show CDR1 as MDHEN and CDR2 as SYDVKM. The CDR3 bases are TGTGCCAGCAGTTTAGGCGGGAGCTCCTACAATGAGCAGTTCTTC. Protein: CASSLGGSSYNEQFF.

The chain joins TRBV25-1 to TRBJ2-3, with a tentative D call TRBD1 (6 bases). Germline CDR1 reads MGHDK; CDR2 reads SYGVNS. V was trimmed by 6 bases and J by 2 bases, leaving 18 bases between them. The CDR3 runs 16 residues. The CDR3 reads CASRPPPGHNTDTQYF. As DNA, the CDR3 is TGTGCCAGCAGACCCCCTCCGGGACACAACACAGATACGCAGTATTTT.

The V gene is TRBV18, the J gene TRBJ2-7, with 8 bases fitting TRBD1. Germline CDR1 reads KGHSH; CDR2 reads LQKENI. The length of the CDR3 is 13 residues. V shed 3 bases, J shed 4 bases, and the junction held 2 bases outside the gene matches. The CDR3 here is CASSPGQEYEQYF. CDR3 DNA sequence: TGTGCCAGCTCACCGGGACAGGAATACGAGCAGTACTTC.

The genes are TRBV19 and TRBJ1-5; TRBD1 matches at 7 bases. There are 14 residues in the CDR3. The germline gives CDR1 LNHDA, CDR2 SQIVND (reference sequence). J gave up 6 bases and V 10 bases, and 12 bases lay outside the gene matches. CDR3 protein: CAISPGTVLQPQHF. As DNA, the CDR3 is TGTGCCATTAGCCCCGGGACAGTCCTTCAGCCCCAGCATTTT.

This clone occurred a few times. J is TRBJ2-1 and V is TRBV28; 15 nucleotides align to TRBD2. Germline V lookup: CDR1 MDHEN, CDR2 SYDVKM. The CDR3 length is 21 residues. With 3 bases clipped from V and 9 bases from J, the junction kept 21 bases outside the gene matches. Written as DNA, the CDR3 is TGTGCCAGCAGTTTCGATAGGACAGGATTTGGGACTAGCGGGAGGTACGGTGAGCAGTTCTTC. Translation gives CASSFDRTGFGTSGRYGEQFF.

The CDR3: CASSPAGTPNTGELFF. CDR3 DNA: TGCGCCAGCAGCCCAGCCGGGACACCTAACACCGGGGAGCTGTTTTTT. V is TRBV5-1 and J is TRBJ2-2; D may be TRBD1 (6 bases). V shed 4 bases and J shed 2 bases, with 15 bases lying between them. This CDR3 contains 16 residues. From germline, CDR1 is SGHRS and CDR2 YFSETQ.

This clone was found a few times. DNA of the CDR3: TGTGCCAGCAGCTTAAAAGGGCGGGAGTATGGCACCGGGGAGCTGTTTTTT. Protein: CASSLKGREYGTGELFF. The chain carries TRBV9 and TRBJ2-2; 7 bases match TRBD2. Losses at the gene ends were 4 bases for V and 4 bases for J; bases not matched to a gene: 13. The CDR3 is made up of 17 amino acids. Germline V gives CDR1 SGDLS, CDR2 YYNGEE.

The chain carries TRBV2 and TRBJ2-3; 8 nucleotides align to TRBD1. This CDR3 has 14 amino acids. J was trimmed by 6 bases and V by 3 bases; bases with no gene match: 5. Per germline, CDR1 SNHLY and CDR2 FYNNEI. The CDR3 spells CASSETTGGDTQYF. The CDR3 nucleotides are TGTGCCAGCAGTGAGACTACAGGGGGGGATACGCAGTATTTT.

The rearrangement joins TRBV7-8 to TRBJ2-2, with D perhaps TRBD2 (5 bases). Per germline, CDR1 SGHVS and CDR2 FQNEAQ. CDR3 length equals 14 residues. Trimming stripped 10 bases from V and 4 bases from J, with 16 bases between. Here the CDR3 DNA reads TGTGCCACCGCTGGGCGGAGGACCACCGGGGAGCTGTTTTTT. Its translation is CATAGRRTTGELFF. The whole variable domain, remainder taken from reference TRBV7-8 and TRBJ2-2, is GAGVSQSPRYKVAKRGQDVALRCDPISGHVSLFWYQQALGQGPEFLTYFQNEAQLDKSGLPSDRFFAERPEGSVSTLKIQRTQQEDSAVYLCATAGRRTTGELFFGEGSRLTVL.

The rearrangement links TRBV11-2 to TRBJ2-1, with 10 bases aligning to TRBD2. The CDR3 consists of 13 residues. CDR1 SGHAT and CDR2 FQNNGV come from the germline V gene. V lost 5 bases and J lost 6; bases outside the gene matches: 1. CDR3 bases: TGTGCCAGCAGCCTAGCGGGAGTCAATGAGCAGTTCTTC. This sequence encodes CASSLAGVNEQFF.

The chain recombines TRBV5-1 with TRBJ2-1; TRBD1 might be the D (5 bases). Germline V gene sequence: CDR1 SGHRS, CDR2 YFSETQ. The CDR3 loop spans 15 amino acids. V was pared by 4 bases and J by 3 bases, with 14 bases between. The CDR3 coding sequence is TGCGCCAGCAGCCAACCGGAAAGGGGCTACAATGAGCAGTTCTTC. Its translation is CASSQPERGYNEQFF.

This clone was counted a few times. The genes are TRBV2 and TRBJ2-7; 8 nucleotides line up with TRBD1. Germline-derived CDR1 and CDR2 are SNHLY and FYNNEI. With 2 bases clipped from V and 7 bases from J, the junction kept 4 bases outside the gene matches. There are 13 residues in the CDR3. The CDR3 nucleotides are TGTGCCAGCAGTGAACAGGGGGCGGGAGAGCAGTACTTC. Encoded protein: CASSEQGAGEQYF.

V and J are TRBV18 and TRBJ2-1, with D perhaps matching TRBD1 (6 bases). The CDR3 has 15 residues. V was trimmed by 1 base and J by 5 bases, leaving 12 bases between them. From germline, CDR1 is KGHSH and CDR2 LQKENI. In nucleotides, the CDR3 is TGTGCCAGCTCACCACGAACAGGGAGAGACAATGAGCAGTTCTTC. Its translation is CASSPRTGRDNEQFF.

This chain's CDR3 is CASNAGGYGYTF. CDR3 nucleotides: TGTGCCAGTAATGCAGGGGGATATGGCTACACCTTC. The chain has TRBV19 and TRBJ1-2, with TRBD1 matching over 7 bases. The germline CDR1 and CDR2 sequences are LNHDA and SQIVND (reference sequence). The CDR3 extends over 12 amino acids. Losses at the gene ends were 7 bases for V and 5 bases for J; bases not matched to a gene: 4.

This clone was detected a few times. The CDR3 DNA is TGTGCCAGCAGGCACGGGACAGGGTACAATGAGCAGTTCTTC. It specifies CASRHGTGYNEQFF. The chain is built from TRBV28 and TRBJ2-1, with 9 bases that match TRBD1. Looked up from germline, CDR1 is MDHEN and CDR2 is SYDVKM. CDR3 size: 14 residues. Trimming took 6 bases from V and 4 from J; bases not matched to a gene: 4.

This rearrangement joins TRBV14 to TRBJ2-3, with 8 nucleotides matching TRBD1. The trim removed 1 base at V and 8 bases at J, leaving 5 bases unmatched. The germline V gene encodes CDR1 SGHDN and CDR2 FVKESK. The CDR3 is made up of 14 amino acids. CDR3 residues: CASSQGDRRATQYF. The CDR3 DNA follows: TGTGCCAGCAGCCAAGGGGACAGGCGAGCTACGCAGTATTTT.